This TCR beta chain comes out of a study of cytomegalovirus exposure and HLA in healthy donors. It was with 60 Vbeta and 13 Jbeta primers that the PCR ran. Per the original data handling: Later work found around 85 million unique TCR beta chains, with about 10 million shared. TCRdb's table, derived via immunoSEQ multiplex PCR, lists solely in-frame clones and lacks some. D and trimming come from the DNA, and the V and J calls and clone size come from that table. Counted here are fewer than 250,000 clones, 60% to 80% occurring once; the ten biggest clones make up 1.5% to 2%. Germline CDR1 is LNHDA and CDR2 is SQIVND (reference sequence). The V gene lost 2 bases and the J gene lost 7 bases, with 5 bases spanning the gap. This CDR3 comprises 12 residues. Findings and caveats of the study: The authors enumerated 150 to 200 TCR beta chains as linked to cytomegalovirus. Follow-up analysis seemed to connect common viral pathogens with several of the most significant clusters identified.

As for this clone: Its antigen is as yet unknown.

This sequence was found in a woman aged 25 to 39 in good health and CMV-seronegative. The chain joins TRBV19 to TRBJ2-2; no definite D call. Material: PBMCs. In DNA, the CDR3 is TGTGCCAGTAGTATACTTCGCGGGGAGCTGTTTTTT. This encodes CASSILRGELFF.